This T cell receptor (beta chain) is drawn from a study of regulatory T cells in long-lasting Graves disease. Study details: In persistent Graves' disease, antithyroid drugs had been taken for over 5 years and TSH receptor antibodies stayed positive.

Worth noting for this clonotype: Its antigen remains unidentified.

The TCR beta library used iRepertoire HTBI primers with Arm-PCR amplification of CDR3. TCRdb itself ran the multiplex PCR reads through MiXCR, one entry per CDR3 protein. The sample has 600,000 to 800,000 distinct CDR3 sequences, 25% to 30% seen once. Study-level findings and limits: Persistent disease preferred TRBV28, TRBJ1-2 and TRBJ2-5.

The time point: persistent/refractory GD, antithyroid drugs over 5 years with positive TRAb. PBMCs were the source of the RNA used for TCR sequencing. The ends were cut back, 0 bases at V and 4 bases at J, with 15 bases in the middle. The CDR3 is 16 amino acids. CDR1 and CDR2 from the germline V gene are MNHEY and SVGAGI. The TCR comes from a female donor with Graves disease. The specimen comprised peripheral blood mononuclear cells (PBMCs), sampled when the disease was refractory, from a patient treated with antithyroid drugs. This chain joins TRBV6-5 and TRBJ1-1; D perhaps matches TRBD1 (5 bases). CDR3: CASSYSKAGLSTEAFF. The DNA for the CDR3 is TGTGCCAGCAGTTACTCGAAAGCGGGACTGAGCACTGAAGCTTTCTTT.